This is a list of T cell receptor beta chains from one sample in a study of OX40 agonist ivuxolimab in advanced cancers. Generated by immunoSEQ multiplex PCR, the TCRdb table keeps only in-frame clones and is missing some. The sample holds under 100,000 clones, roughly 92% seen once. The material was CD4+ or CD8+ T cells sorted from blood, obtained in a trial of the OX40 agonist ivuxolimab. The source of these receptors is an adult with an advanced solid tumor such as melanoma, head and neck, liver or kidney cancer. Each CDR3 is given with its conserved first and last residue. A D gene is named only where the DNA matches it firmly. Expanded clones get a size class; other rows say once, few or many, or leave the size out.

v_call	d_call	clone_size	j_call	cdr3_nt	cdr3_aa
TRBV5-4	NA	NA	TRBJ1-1	TGTGCCAGCAGCTTGGTCCGGGGTAGGAACACTGAAGCTTTCTTT	CASSLVRGRNTEAFF
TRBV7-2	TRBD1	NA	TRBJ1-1	TGTGCCAGCAGCGGACAGGGTACCCTCGGGCCTTTCTTT	CASSGQGTLGPFF
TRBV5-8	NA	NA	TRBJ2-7	TGTGCCAGCAGCGTCAGCTACGAGCAGTACTTC	CASSVSYEQYF
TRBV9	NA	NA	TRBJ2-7	TGTGCCAGCAGCGTAGATTGGCTCGAGCAGTACTTC	CASSVDWLEQYF
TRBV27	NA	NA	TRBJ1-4	TGTGCCAGCAGTCGGACATTTCCGGAGAAACTGTTTTTT	CASSRTFPEKLFF
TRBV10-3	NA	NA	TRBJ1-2	TGTGCCATCAGGGAGGGAGTGAGCTATGGCTACACCTTC	CAIREGVSYGYTF
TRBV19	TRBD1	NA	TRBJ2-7	TGTGCCAGTAGTATGACACAGGGGGCTCACGAGCAGTACTTC	CASSMTQGAHEQYF
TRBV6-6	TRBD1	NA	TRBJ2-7	TGTGCCAGCGGGACAGGGGATTCCTACGAGCAGTACTTC	CASGTGDSYEQYF
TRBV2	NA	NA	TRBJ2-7	TGTGCCAGCACCGACCGGACTGGAATGACTGACGAGCAGTACTTC	CASTDRTGMTDEQYF
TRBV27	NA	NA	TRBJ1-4	TGTGCCAGCAGTCACGGACAGCCGGGGGGCGAAAAACTGTTTTTT	CASSHGQPGGEKLFF
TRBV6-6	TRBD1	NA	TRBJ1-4	TGTGCCAGCAGGGGACAGGGGGGGAATGAAAAACTGTTTTTT	CASRGQGGNEKLFF
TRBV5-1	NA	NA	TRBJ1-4	TGCGCCAGCAAAAAGACACCTACGGATGAAAAACTGTTTTTT	CASKKTPTDEKLFF
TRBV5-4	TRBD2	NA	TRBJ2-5	TGTGCCAGCAGCTCTTCCGGGGGGACCCAAGAGACCCAGTACTTC	CASSSSGGTQETQYF
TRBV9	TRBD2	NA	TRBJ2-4	TGTGCCAGCAGCGCGGGACTAGCGGGGAAAAACATTCAGTACTTC	CASSAGLAGKNIQYF
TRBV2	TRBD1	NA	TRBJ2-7	TGTGCCAGCAGCACCACCGGGACAGTCTCCTACGAGCAGTACTTC	CASSTTGTVSYEQYF
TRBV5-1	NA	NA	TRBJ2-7	TGCGCCAGCAGCGCCAGATCCGGGCCGCGGGAGCAGTACTTC	CASSARSGPREQYF
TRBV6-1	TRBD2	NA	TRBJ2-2	TGTGCCAGCCCCCCTACTAGCGGGTCCACCGGGGAGCTGTTTTTT	CASPPTSGSTGELFF
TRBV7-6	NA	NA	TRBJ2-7	TGTGCCAGCAGCTTACGCCCTGATTCCTACGAGCAGTACTTC	CASSLRPDSYEQYF
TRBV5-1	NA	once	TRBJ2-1	TGCGCCAGCAGCATCCCACAGGGGAGGAGTGAGCAGTTCTTC	CASSIPQGRSEQFF
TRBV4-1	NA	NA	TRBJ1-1	TGCGCCAGCAGGCAGGACCGCCAGAACACTGAAGCTTTCTTT	CASRQDRQNTEAFF
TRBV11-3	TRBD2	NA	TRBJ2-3	TGTGCCAGCAGCCCCCGGGGAGCGGGAGGCTTTGGAGATACGCAGTATTTT	CASSPRGAGGFGDTQYF
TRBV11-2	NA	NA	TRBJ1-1	TGTGCCAGCAGCTCCCTCCGGAACACTGAAGCTTTCTTT	CASSSLRNTEAFF
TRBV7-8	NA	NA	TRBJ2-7	TGTGCCAGCAGCTTAGTAGCGGAAGCCTACGAGCAGTACTTC	CASSLVAEAYEQYF
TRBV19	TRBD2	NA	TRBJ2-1	TGTGCCAGTAGGGGACTAGCGGCCGACCGCTCCTACAATGAGCAGTTCTTC	CASRGLAADRSYNEQFF
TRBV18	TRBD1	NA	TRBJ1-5	TGTGCCAGCTCACCCAGGGGACAGCCTCTGCAGCCCCAGCATTTT	CASSPRGQPLQPQHF
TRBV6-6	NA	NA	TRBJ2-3	TGTGCCAGCAGTTTGGAGACATCCACAGATACGCAGTATTTT	CASSLETSTDTQYF
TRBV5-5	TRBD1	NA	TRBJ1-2	TGTGCCAGCAGCGGCACAGGGGGCAGGGGCTACACCTTC	CASSGTGGRGYTF
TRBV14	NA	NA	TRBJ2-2	TGTGCCAGCAGCCCCTTAACAGAATACACCGGGGAGCTGTTTTTT	CASSPLTEYTGELFF
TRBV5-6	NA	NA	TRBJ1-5	TGTGCCAGCAGCTGGGGGGTGGATCAGCCCCAGCATTTT	CASSWGVDQPQHF
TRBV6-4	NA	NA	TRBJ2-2	TGTGCCAGCAGAGGGACCCACGGGGAGCTGTTTTTT	CASRGTHGELFF
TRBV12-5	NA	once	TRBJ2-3	TGTGCTAGTGTTCTTGAGACGGGCACAGATACGCAGTATTTT	CASVLETGTDTQYF
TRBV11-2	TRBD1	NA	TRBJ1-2	TGTGCCAGCACCCTGACAGGGGGCAGTGGCTACACCTTC	CASTLTGGSGYTF
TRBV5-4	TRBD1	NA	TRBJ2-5	TGTGCCAGCAGCTTGGACAGGGGGCAAGAGACCCAGTACTTC	CASSLDRGQETQYF
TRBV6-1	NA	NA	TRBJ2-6	TGTGCTACTATACAGATTGCCGGGGCCAACGTCCTGACTTTC	CATIQIAGANVLTF
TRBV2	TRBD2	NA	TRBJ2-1	TGTGCCAGCACCGGGACTAGCGGGAGTCTCTACAATGAGCAGTTCTTC	CASTGTSGSLYNEQFF
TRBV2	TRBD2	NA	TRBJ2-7	TGTGCCAGCAGTGTAAGGGAGGGCCGAAACGAGCAGTACTTC	CASSVREGRNEQYF
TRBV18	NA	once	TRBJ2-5	TGTGCCAGCTCACCATCCACTAGAGAGACCCAGTACTTC	CASSPSTRETQYF
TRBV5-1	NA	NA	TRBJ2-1	TGCGCCAGCAGCTTGGCCCAGGCTACTGGTGAGCAGTTCTTC	CASSLAQATGEQFF
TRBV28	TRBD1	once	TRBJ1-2	TGTGCCAGCACCTCGACAGGGGGCCATGGCTACACCTTC	CASTSTGGHGYTF
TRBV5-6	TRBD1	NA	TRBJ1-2	TGTGCCAGCAGTCGCGACAGGGGTCCTGTTTCCGTATCTCATGGCTACACCTTC	CASSRDRGPVSVSHGYTF
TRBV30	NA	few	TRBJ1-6	TGTGCCTGGAGTGTCAATTCACCCCTCCACTTT	CAWSVNSPLHF
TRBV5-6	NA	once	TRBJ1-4	TGTGCCAGCAGCCTTGAGACTGGTAAACTGTTTTTT	CASSLETGKLFF
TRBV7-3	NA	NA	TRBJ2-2	TGTGCCAGCAGCTCGCAAGGGGACACCGGGGAGCTGTTTTTT	CASSSQGDTGELFF
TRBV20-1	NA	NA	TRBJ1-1	TGCAGTGCGCCCGGGCTCCCTGAAGCTTTCTTT	CSAPGLPEAFF
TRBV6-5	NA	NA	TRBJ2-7	TGTGCCAGCAGCCGCGGACAGCTTGAGGTTAGCGAGCAGTACTTC	CASSRGQLEVSEQYF
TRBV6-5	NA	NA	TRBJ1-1	TGTGCCAGCAGAACCGGGACAACGGGAGGTACTTTCTTT	CASRTGTTGGTFF
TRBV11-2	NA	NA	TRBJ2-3	TGTGCCAGCAGCTTACCTAGCACAGATACGCAGTATTTT	CASSLPSTDTQYF
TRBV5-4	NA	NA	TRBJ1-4	TGTGCCAGCAGCAAAGGCGGGGGCGGGGCGGCTAATGAAAAACTGTTTTTT	CASSKGGGGAANEKLFF
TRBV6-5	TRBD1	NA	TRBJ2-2	TGTGCCAGCAGTAGGGGACAGCCGAACACCGGGGAGCTGTTTTTT	CASSRGQPNTGELFF
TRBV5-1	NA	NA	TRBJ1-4	TGCGCCAGCAGTTCAGGGAGGCCTAATGAAAAACTGTTTTTT	CASSSGRPNEKLFF
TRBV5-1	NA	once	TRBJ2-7	TGCGCCAGCAGCATACAGAGCTACGAGCAGTACTTC	CASSIQSYEQYF
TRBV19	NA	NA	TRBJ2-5	TGTGCCAGTAGTAGGGGACGAAGTGAGACCCAGTACTTC	CASSRGRSETQYF
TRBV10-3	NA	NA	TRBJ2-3	TGTGCCATCAGTAGCGGTGACACAGATACGCAGTATTTT	CAISSGDTDTQYF
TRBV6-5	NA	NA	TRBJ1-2	TGTGCCAGCAGCCTAACGTGGATGCTAAATGGCTACACCTTC	CASSLTWMLNGYTF
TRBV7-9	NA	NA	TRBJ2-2	TGTGCCAGCAGTCTCACAGGGTCGACCGGGGAGCTGTTTTTT	CASSLTGSTGELFF
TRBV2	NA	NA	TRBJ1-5	TGTGCCAGCAGCGTTGGGACGACTGGCAATCAGCCCCAGCATTTT	CASSVGTTGNQPQHF
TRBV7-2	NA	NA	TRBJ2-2	TGTGCCAGCAGCCTTAACTCAGGCGGCACCGGGGAGCTGTTTTTT	CASSLNSGGTGELFF